This T cell receptor beta chain was sequenced for a study of cytomegalovirus exposure and HLA in healthy donors. Study results and limitations: Investigators reported 164 TCR beta chains as tied to cytomegalovirus.

CDR1 and CDR2 (germline): GTSNPN, SVGIG (reference sequence). The CDR3 runs 13 residues. Trimming took off 0 bases at V and 1 base at J, with 6 bases between the two ends. Researchers ran the PCR with 60 Vbeta and 13 Jbeta primers. This table comes from immunoSEQ multiplex PCR, and its TCRdb copy is limited to in-frame clones, with some not included. The sample yields approximately 150,000 clones, about four fifths seen once. With respect to this clone: What it binds is not known.

Sequencing was carried out using PBMCs. The chain has TRBV30 and TRBJ1-2; D unresolved. The TCR originated in a man under 40 in good health and CMV-seronegative. This CDR3 reads CAWSVNINYGYTF. CDR3 coding DNA: TGTGCCTGGAGTGTAAACATTAACTATGGCTACACCTTC.